Each of the 20 T cell receptor beta chains below was sequenced from the same sample in a study of blood T cell repertoires in COVID-19. The table came from immunoSEQ multiplex PCR; TCRdb's copy has only in-frame clones and leaves some out. The repertoire holds approximately 170,000 clones, with more than 80% as singletons. The sequenced material came from peripheral blood. Receptors originate from a human donor in a cohort sampled during active COVID-19.

V usage is TRBV2 and J usage is TRBJ2-1; 8 bases map to TRBD2. Per germline, CDR1 SNHLY and CDR2 FYNNEI. The J segment lost 7 bases and the V segment lost 5 bases, leaving 10 bases of the junction unmatched. There are 15 residues in the CDR3. CDR3 coding DNA: TGTGCCAGCAGTAGCTATAGCGGGACTATAAATGAGCAGTTCTTC. Translated: CASSSYSGTINEQFF.

V is TRBV7-6 and J is TRBJ2-1; 14 bases are a match to TRBD2. This CDR3 is built from 22 residues. The germline CDR1 and CDR2 sequences are SGHVS and FNYEAQ. Germline trimming cut 5 bases from V and 5 bases from J; bases unmatched to any gene: 23. The CDR3 DNA reads TGTGCCAGCAGCCCCCATTTGCTCCAGAGGGGGACTAGCGGGAGCGCACACAATGAGCAGTTCTTC. It codes for CASSPHLLQRGTSGSAHNEQFF.

V and J are TRBV6-1 and TRBJ1-2; TRBD1 matches at 7 bases. The germline CDR1 and CDR2 sequences are MNHNS and SASEGT. V shed 2 bases and J 2 bases; nucleotides not matched to a gene: 5. CDR3 length: 15 amino acids. The CDR3 bases are TGTGCCAGCAGTGAACATAGGGGGCTGAACTATGGCTACACCTTC. This sequence encodes CASSEHRGLNYGYTF.

The rearrangement links TRBV5-1 to TRBJ2-7; 9 nucleotides agree with TRBD2. Germline trimming cut 3 bases from V and 5 bases from J; bases unmatched to any gene: 6. Germline V CDR1 and CDR2: SGHRS, YFSETQ. CDR3 length: 14 amino acids. The CDR3 region is CASSSVAGDDEQYF. As DNA, the CDR3 is TGCGCCAGCAGCTCAGTAGCGGGAGACGACGAGCAGTACTTC.

The chain employs TRBV30 and TRBJ1-1; possibly TRBD1 for D (6 bases). Trimming cost V 4 bases and J 1 base, with 13 bases left between them. There are 14 residues in the CDR3. Germline V gene sequence: CDR1 GTSNPN, CDR2 SVGIG (reference sequence). CDR3 loop: CAWIPGAGNTEAFF. The CDR3 DNA reads TGTGCCTGGATCCCAGGGGCAGGGAACACTGAAGCTTTCTTT.

The V gene is TRBV5-1, the J gene TRBJ1-5; D call uncertain. Trimming cost V 2 bases and J 7 bases, with 13 bases left between them. The CDR3 extends over 14 amino acids. CDR1 and CDR2 from the germline V gene are SGHRS and YFSETQ. CDR3 coding DNA: TGCGCCAGCAGCTTAGACCCGAAACAGCAGCCCCAGCATTTT. Protein: CASSLDPKQQPQHF.

The V and J genes are TRBV7-8 and TRBJ1-1; D gene ambiguous. The CDR3 covers 14 residues. V lost 2 bases to trimming and J lost 5 bases, with 12 bases between them. CDR1 and CDR2 (germline): SGHVS, FQNEAQ. The CDR3 protein is CASSLLLVGTEAFF. The CDR3 nucleotides read TGTGCCAGCAGCTTACTACTAGTTGGGACTGAAGCTTTCTTT.

This clone showed up just once. This sequence joins TRBV5-6 and TRBJ2-7; 12 positions agree with TRBD2. Trimming at V came to 4 bases and at J to 7 bases, leaving 12 bases not matched to a gene. The germline V gene has CDR1 SGHDT and CDR2 YYEEEE. The CDR3 length is 16 residues. CDR3 bases: TGTGCCAGCAGCCGCCGACTAGCGGGAGCACAGGGAGAGCAGTACTTC. This translates into CASSRRLAGAQGEQYF.

This sequence joins TRBV5-1 and TRBJ2-3, with TRBD2 matching 11 bases. After removal of 3 bases from V and 2 bases from J, the junction contained 5 bases not matched to a gene. This CDR3 has 16 amino acids. Germline V gene sequence: CDR1 SGHRS, CDR2 YFSETQ. The CDR3 DNA follows: TGCGCCAGCAGCTCGGGGACTAGCGGTTTCACAGATACGCAGTATTTT. Its protein is CASSSGTSGFTDTQYF.

This chain joins TRBV14 and TRBJ2-1, with 13 positions matching TRBD2. The length of the CDR3 is 19 residues. Germline assignment: CDR1 SGHDN and CDR2 FVKESK. Unmatched junction bases numbered 14, after V lost 5 bases and J lost 4 bases. This CDR3 is CASSSLGLTSGGPYNEQFF. CDR3 bases: TGTGCCAGCAGCTCTTTAGGGCTGACTAGCGGGGGGCCATACAATGAGCAGTTCTTC.

The chain is built from TRBV9 and TRBJ2-7; the D is unclear. Germline CDR1 is SGDLS and CDR2 is YYNGEE. The CDR3 loop spans 15 amino acids. Trimming took 4 bases from V and 3 from J, leaving 17 bases between them. CDR3 sequence (DNA): TGTGCCAGCAGCCTCGGCGGATTTCTCAGCTACGAGCAGTACTTC. Its protein product is CASSLGGFLSYEQYF.

The chain recombines TRBV28 with TRBJ1-1; the D gene is possibly TRBD1 (5 bases). Germline CDR1 is MDHEN and CDR2 is SYDVKM. Trimming took off 5 bases at V and 0 bases at J, with 10 bases between the two ends. The CDR3 length is 14 residues. CDR3 coding DNA: TGTGCCAGCAGTCCCCCGACAGTGAACACTGAAGCTTTCTTT. Protein: CASSPPTVNTEAFF.

In this sample, this clone turned up many times. J is TRBJ1-5 and V is TRBV19; unclear D gene. The CDR3 is made up of 16 amino acids. Per germline, CDR1 LNHDA and CDR2 SQIVND (reference sequence). Trimming stripped 3 bases from V and 1 base from J, with 13 bases between. The CDR3 coding sequence is TGTGCCAGTAGTATTCTTGGGAGTCTAAGCAATCAGCCCCAGCATTTT. Translation: CASSILGSLSNQPQHF.

This clone was seen only a few times. This sequence joins TRBV4-3 and TRBJ1-6; D uncertain. With 0 bases removed from V and 8 bases from J, the gap between germline ends came to 5 bases. The length of the CDR3 is 13 residues. Looked up from germline, CDR1 is LGHNA and CDR2 is YSLEER. CDR3 nucleotide sequence: TGCGCCAGCAGCCAAGACGTAGATTCACCCCTCCACTTT. It yields the protein CASSQDVDSPLHF.

This clone was observed a single time. The chain links TRBV4-3 to TRBJ1-1; D call uncertain. Trimming took 1 base from V and 1 from J, leaving 10 bases between them. The CDR3 sequence is 15 residues long. CDR1 and CDR2 (germline): LGHNA, YSLEER. In nucleotides, the CDR3 is TGCGCCAGCAGCCAAGGATTGGCCAGGAACACTGAAGCTTTCTTT. Its protein product is CASSQGLARNTEAFF.

The chain employs TRBV27 and TRBJ1-6, with TRBD1 identical over 8 bases. This CDR3 is 15 amino acids long. Germline V gene data show CDR1 as MNHEY and CDR2 as SMNVEV (reference sequence). Trimming removed 6 bases from V and 9 bases from J; junction bases left unmatched: 10. CDR3: CASSSRDRGSSPLHF. Here the CDR3 DNA reads TGTGCCAGCAGCTCTCGTGACAGGGGAAGTTCACCCCTCCACTTT.

V gene TRBV11-3 combines with J gene TRBJ2-5; 13 nucleotides line up with TRBD2. Germline CDR1 SGHNT, CDR2 YENEEA. With 4 bases clipped from V and 2 bases from J, the junction kept 7 bases outside the gene matches. The CDR3 runs 17 residues. The CDR3 region has the DNA TGTGCCAGCAGCTCACGGACTAGCGGGAGTAAACAAGAGACCCAGTACTTC. Its protein is CASSSRTSGSKQETQYF. The full variable domain, its missing parts supplied by reference TRBV11-3 and TRBJ2-5, is EAGVVQSPRYKIIEKKQPVAFWCNPISGHNTLYWYLQNLGQGPELLIRYENEEAVDDSQLPKDRFSAERLKGVDSTLKIQPAELGDSAVYLCASSSRTSGSKQETQYFGPGTRLLVL.

This clone was recorded a few times. The chain links TRBV10-1 to TRBJ2-7, with a tentative D call TRBD1 (6 bases). V was pared by 4 bases and J by 3 bases, with 16 bases between. The CDR3 runs to 15 residues. Germline V gives CDR1 WNHNN, CDR2 SYGVQD (reference sequence). CDR3 DNA: TGCGCCAGCAGTGGCGGAGGAACAGGGAACTACGAGCAGTACTTC. Amino acids: CASSGGGTGNYEQYF.

The CDR3: CASRRETNYGYTF. In DNA form, the CDR3 reads TGCGCCAGCAGACGGGAGACGAACTATGGCTACACCTTC. This chain connects TRBV10-2 to TRBJ1-2; no clear D gene. CDR1 is WSHSY, CDR2 SAAADI, per germline. V shed 6 bases and J shed 2 bases, with 10 bases lying between them. The CDR3 is made up of 13 amino acids.

The genes are TRBV9 and TRBJ2-7; 9 bases match TRBD2. This CDR3 has 13 amino acids. The junction had 2 bases not matched to a gene; V was cut back by 3 bases and J by 4 bases. From germline, CDR1 is SGDLS and CDR2 YYNGEE. The DNA for the CDR3 is TGTGCCAGCAGCGGCGGGGGGGCGTACGAGCAGTACTTC. Protein product: CASSGGGAYEQYF. Full variable domain (rest looked up from reference TRBV9 and TRBJ2-7): DSGVTQTPKHLITATGQRVTLRCSPRSGDLSVYWYQQSLDQGLQFLIQYYNGEERAKGNILERFSAQQFPDLHSELNLSSLELGDSALYFCASSGGGAYEQYFGPGTRLTVT.